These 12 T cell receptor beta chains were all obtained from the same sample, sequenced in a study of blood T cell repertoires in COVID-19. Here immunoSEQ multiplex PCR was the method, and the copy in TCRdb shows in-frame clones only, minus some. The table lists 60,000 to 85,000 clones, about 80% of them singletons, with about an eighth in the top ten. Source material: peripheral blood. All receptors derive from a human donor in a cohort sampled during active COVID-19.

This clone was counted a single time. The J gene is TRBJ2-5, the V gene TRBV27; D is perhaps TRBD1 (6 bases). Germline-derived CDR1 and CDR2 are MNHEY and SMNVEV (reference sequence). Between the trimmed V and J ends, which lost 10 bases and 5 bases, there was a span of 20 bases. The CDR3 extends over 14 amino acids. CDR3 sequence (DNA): TGTGCCACGGCACAGGGACCCTTAGGGGAGACCCAGTACTTC. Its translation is CATAQGPLGETQYF.

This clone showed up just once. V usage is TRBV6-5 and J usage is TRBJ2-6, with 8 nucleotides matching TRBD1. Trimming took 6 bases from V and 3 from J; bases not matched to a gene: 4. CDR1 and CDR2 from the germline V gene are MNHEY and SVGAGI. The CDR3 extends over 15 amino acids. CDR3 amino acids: CASSRQGYGANVLTF. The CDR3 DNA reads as TGTGCCAGCAGCCGACAGGGGTATGGGGCCAACGTCCTGACTTTC.

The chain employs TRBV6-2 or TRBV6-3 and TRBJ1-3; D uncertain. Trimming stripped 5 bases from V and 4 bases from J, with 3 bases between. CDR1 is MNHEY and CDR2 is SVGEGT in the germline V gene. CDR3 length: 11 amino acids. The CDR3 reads CASSAGNTIYF. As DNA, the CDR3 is TGTGCCAGCAGTGCGGGAAACACCATATATTTT.

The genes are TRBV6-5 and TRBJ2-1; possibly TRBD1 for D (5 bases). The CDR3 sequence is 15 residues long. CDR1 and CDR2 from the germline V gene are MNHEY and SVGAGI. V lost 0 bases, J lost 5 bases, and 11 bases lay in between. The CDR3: CASSYSTDRNNEQFF. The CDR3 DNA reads TGTGCCAGCAGTTACTCGACAGATAGAAACAATGAGCAGTTCTTC.

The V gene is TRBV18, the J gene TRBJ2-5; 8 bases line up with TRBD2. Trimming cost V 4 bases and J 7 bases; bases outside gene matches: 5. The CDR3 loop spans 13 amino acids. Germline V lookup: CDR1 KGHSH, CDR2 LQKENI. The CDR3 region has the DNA TGTGCCAGCTCACGAAGCGGGAGAGGGACCCAGTACTTC. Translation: CASSRSGRGTQYF. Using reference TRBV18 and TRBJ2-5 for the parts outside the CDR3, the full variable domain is NAGVMQNPRHLVRRRGQEARLRCSPMKGHSHVYWYRQLPEEGLKFMVYLQKENIIDESGMPKERFSAEFPKEGPSILRIQQVVRGDSAAYFCASSRSGRGTQYFGPGTRLLVL.

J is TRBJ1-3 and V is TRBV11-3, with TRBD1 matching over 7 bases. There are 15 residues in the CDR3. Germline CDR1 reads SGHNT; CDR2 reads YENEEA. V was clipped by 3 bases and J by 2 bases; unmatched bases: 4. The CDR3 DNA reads TGTGCCAGCAGCTTTCAGGGGGGACCTGGAAACACCATATATTTT. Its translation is CASSFQGGPGNTIYF.

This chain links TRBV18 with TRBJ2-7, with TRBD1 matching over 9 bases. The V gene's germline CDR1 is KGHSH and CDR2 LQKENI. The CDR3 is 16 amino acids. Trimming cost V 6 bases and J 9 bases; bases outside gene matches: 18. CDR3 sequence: CASSKNRDRVFLTQYV. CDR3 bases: TGTGCCAGCTCGAAGAACCGGGACAGGGTTTTTCTCACGCAGTACGTC.

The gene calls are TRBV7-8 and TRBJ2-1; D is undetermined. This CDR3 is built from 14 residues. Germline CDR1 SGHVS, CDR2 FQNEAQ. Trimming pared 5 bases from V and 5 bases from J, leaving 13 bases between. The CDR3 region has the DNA TGTGCCAGCAGCCGGAGTAACCTTCACAATGAGCAGTTCTTC. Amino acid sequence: CASSRSNLHNEQFF.

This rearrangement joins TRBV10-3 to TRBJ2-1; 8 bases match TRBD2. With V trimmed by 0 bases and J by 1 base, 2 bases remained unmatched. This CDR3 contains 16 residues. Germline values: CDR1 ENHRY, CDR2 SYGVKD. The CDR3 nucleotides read TGTGCCATCAGTGAGTCTGGGACTAGTTCCTACAATGAGCAGTTCTTC. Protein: CAISESGTSSYNEQFF.

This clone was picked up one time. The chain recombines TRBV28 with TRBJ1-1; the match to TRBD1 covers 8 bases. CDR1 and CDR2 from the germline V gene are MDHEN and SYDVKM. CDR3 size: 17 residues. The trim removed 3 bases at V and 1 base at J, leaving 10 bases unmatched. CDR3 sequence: CASSLGGTGSRNTEAFF. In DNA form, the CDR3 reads TGTGCCAGCAGTTTGGGGGGGACAGGCAGCAGGAACACTGAAGCTTTCTTT.

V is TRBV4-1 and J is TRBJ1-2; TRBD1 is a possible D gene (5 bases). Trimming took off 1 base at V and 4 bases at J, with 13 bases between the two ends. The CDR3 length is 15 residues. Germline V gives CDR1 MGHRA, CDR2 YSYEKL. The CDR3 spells CASSQGGGDIYGYTF. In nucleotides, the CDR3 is TGCGCCAGCAGCCAAGGCGGGGGAGACATCTATGGCTACACCTTC.

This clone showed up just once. As DNA, the CDR3 is TGTGCCAGCAGTTACCAGGGTGGCACCGGGGAGCTGTTTTTT. This sequence encodes CASSYQGGTGELFF. The rearrangement links TRBV6-5 to TRBJ2-2; D might be TRBD1 (5 bases). The CDR3 has 14 amino acids. V was shortened by 2 bases and J by 4 bases, with 8 bases between the two germline ends. Germline-derived CDR1 and CDR2 are MNHEY and SVGAGI.